This TCR beta chain was captured by sequencing in a study of human T cells and chemical hapten exposure. Researchers extracted total RNA from unfractionated whole blood. The library put unique molecular identifiers onto individual cDNA molecules. As originally analysed: Across samples, TCR counts had a median of around 100,000 and ranged from about 23,224 to 690,600. TCRdb analysed the 5' RACE reads with MiXCR anew, one entry per CDR3 protein. Here the V and J calls rest on TCRdb's processing, not on the authors' analysis. Of more than 60,000 distinct CDR3 sequences listed, about 16% were seen once; the top ten hold over 6.5%. Study outcomes and limitations: No change in TCRs above 1 in 1000 frequency was produced by DPC sensitization.

In regard to this clonotype: Antigen specificity is unknown.

The clonotype was recovered from a female donor in good health.

The CDR3 DNA is TGTGCCAGCAGAAGAGCGGGAGTCCCCAACGAGCAGTACTTC. It yields the protein CASRRAGVPNEQYF. The chain uses TRBV27 and TRBJ2-7; TRBD2 aligns across 8 bases. The junction had 9 bases not matched to a gene; V was cut back by 6 bases and J by 5 bases. The CDR3 extends over 14 amino acids. Germline V gene data show CDR1 as MNHEY and CDR2 as SMNVEV (reference sequence).